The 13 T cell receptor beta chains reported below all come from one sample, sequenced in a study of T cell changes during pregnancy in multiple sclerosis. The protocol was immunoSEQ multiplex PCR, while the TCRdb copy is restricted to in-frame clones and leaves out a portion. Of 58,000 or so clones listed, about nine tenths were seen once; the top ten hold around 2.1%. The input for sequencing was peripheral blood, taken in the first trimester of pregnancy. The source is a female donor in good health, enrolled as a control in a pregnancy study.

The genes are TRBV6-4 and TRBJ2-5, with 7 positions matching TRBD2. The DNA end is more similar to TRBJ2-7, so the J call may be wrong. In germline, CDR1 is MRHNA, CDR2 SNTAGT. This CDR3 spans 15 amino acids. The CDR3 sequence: CASSYASGSPYEQYF. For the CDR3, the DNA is TGTGCCAGCAGCTACGCTAGCGGCTCCCCTTACGAGCAGTACTTC.

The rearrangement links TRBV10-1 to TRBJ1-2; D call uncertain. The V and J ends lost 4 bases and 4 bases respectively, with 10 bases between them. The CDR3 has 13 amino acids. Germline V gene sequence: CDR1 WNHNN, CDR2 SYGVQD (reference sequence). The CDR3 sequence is CASSGPPGYGYTF. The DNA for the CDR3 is TGCGCCAGCAGTGGCCCCCCCGGCTATGGCTACACCTTC.

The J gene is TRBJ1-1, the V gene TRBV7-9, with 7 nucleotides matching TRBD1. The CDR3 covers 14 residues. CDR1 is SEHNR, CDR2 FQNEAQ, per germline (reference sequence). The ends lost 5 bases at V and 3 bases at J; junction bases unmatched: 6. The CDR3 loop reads CASSIPGQYTEAFF. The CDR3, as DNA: TGTGCCAGCAGCATACCGGGACAGTACACTGAAGCTTTCTTT.

The CDR3 reads CASSNPGQGNEKLFF. CDR3 coding DNA: TGTGCCAGCTCAAATCCCGGACAGGGTAATGAAAAACTGTTTTTT. The chain links TRBV6-5 to TRBJ1-4; 8 positions match TRBD1. This CDR3 comprises 15 residues. The ends lost 8 bases at V and 4 bases at J; junction bases unmatched: 9. Germline assignment: CDR1 MNHEY and CDR2 SVGAGI.

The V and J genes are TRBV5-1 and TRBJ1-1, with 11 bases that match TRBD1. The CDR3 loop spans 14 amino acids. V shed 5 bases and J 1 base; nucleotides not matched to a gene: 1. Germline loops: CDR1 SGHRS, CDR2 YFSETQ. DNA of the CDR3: TGCGCCAGCAGAGGACAGGGGGCGAACACTGAAGCTTTCTTT. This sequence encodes CASRGQGANTEAFF.

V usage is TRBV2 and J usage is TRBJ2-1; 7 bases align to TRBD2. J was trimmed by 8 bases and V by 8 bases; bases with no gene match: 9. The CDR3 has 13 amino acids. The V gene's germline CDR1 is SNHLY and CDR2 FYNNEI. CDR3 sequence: CASSTSPWDEQFF. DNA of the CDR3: TGTGCCAGCTCGACTAGCCCCTGGGATGAGCAGTTCTTC.

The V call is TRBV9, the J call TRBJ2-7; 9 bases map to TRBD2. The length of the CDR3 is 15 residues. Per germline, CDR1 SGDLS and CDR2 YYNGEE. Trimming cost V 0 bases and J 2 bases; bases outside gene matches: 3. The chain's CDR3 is CASSVGLAETYEQYF. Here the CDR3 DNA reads TGTGCCAGCAGCGTAGGACTAGCGGAGACCTACGAGCAGTACTTC.

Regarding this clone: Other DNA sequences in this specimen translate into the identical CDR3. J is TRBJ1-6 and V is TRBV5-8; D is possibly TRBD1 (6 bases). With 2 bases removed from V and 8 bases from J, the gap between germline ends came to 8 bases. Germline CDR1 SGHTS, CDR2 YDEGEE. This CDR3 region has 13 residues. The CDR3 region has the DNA TGTGCCAGCAGCTTCAACAGGGATTCACCCCTCCACTTT. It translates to CASSFNRDSPLHF.

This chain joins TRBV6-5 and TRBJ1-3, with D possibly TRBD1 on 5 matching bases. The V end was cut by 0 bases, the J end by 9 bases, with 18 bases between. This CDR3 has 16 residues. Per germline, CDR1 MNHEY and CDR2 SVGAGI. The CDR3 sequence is CASSYSSGTGGITIYF. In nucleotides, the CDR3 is TGTGCCAGCAGTTACTCCTCTGGGACGGGCGGGATCACCATATATTTT.

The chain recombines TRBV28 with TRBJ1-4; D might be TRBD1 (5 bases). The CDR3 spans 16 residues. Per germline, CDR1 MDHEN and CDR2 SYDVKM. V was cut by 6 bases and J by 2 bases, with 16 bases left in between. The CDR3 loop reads CASSPTEGYTNEKLFF. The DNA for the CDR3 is TGTGCCAGCAGCCCGACAGAAGGGTATACTAATGAAAAACTGTTTTTT.

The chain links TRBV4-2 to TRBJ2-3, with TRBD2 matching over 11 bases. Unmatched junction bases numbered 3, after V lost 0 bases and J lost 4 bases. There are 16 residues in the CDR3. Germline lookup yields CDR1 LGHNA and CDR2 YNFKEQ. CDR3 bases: TGTGCCAGCAGCCAAGAGCTAGCGGGAGGCGCAGATACGCAGTATTTT. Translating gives CASSQELAGGADTQYF.

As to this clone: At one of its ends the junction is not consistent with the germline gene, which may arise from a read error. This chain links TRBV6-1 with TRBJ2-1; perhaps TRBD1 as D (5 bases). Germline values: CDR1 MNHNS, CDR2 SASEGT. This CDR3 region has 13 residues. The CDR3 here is CAGRVRVGNEQFF. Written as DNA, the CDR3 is TGTGCCGGCAGGGTCAGGGTGGGCAATGAGCAGTTCTTC.

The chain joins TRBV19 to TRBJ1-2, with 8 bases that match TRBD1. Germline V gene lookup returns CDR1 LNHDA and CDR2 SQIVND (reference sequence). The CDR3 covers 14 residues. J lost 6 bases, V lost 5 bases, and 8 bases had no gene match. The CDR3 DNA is TGTGCCAGTAGTCCTCGGACAGGGATTAATGGCTACACCTTC. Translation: CASSPRTGINGYTF.